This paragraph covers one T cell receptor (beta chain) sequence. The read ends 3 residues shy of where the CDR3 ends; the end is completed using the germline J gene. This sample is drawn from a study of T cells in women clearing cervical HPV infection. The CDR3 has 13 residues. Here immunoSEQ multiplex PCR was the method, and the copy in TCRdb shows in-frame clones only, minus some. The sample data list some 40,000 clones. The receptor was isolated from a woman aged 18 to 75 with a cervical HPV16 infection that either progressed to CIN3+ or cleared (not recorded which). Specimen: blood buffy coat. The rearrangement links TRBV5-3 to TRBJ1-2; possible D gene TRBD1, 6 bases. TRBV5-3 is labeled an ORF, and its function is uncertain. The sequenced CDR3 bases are TGTGCCAGAAGCTTGGGACAGGCGGGAGGC. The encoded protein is CARSLGQAGG. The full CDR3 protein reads CARSLGQAGGYTF.